The rows below give T cell receptor beta chains drawn from one sample of a study of control samples from healthy donors and cancer patients. Sequencing was performed with immunoSEQ multiplex PCR; in TCRdb, only in-frame clones are kept and a portion is missing. The sample shows 20,000 to 25,000 clones, around four fifths of them seen only once. Sequencing was carried out using PBMCs. Receptor source: a man aged 55 to 69 with colorectal cancer. CDR3s include the opening cysteine and the closing phenylalanine or tryptophan. Fields, in order: J gene, clone size, V gene, D gene, CDR3 protein, CDR3 DNA. A D gene is named only where the DNA matches it firmly. The size of a clone is reported for some rows only, either as once, few or many, or as a class for expanded clones.

TRBJ1-2	.	TRBV6-1	TRBD1	CASSGSRQGAVNYGYTF	TGTGCCAGCAGTGGCTCGAGACAGGGGGCGGTAAACTATGGCTACACCTTC
TRBJ2-4	.	TRBV6-5	.	CASSETGARGNIQYF	TGTGCCAGCAGCGAGACAGGGGCGCGGGGGAACATTCAGTACTTC
TRBJ1-2	.	TRBV24-1	TRBD1	CATSDLTGGAGGYTF	TGTGCCACCAGTGACCTTACAGGGGGCGCGGGGGGCTACACCTTC
TRBJ1-4	.	TRBV14	.	CASSQGLGFATNEKLFF	TGTGCCAGCAGTCAAGGTCTAGGGTTTGCAACTAATGAAAAACTGTTTTTT
TRBJ2-1	.	TRBV5-4	TRBD2	CAWGEGTTYNEQFF	TGTGCTTGGGGGGAGGGGACGACCTACAATGAGCAGTTCTTC
TRBJ1-2	once	TRBV27	.	CASSPWGGWYGYTF	TGTGCCAGCAGTCCCTGGGGAGGGTGGTATGGCTACACCTTC
TRBJ2-3	.	TRBV7-8	.	CASANQGISQYF	TGTGCCAGCGCAAACCAGGGGATCTCTCAGTATTTT
TRBJ1-2	once	TRBV6-5	.	CASILGGGSSHGYTF	TGTGCCAGCATACTAGGGGGGGGCTCTTCCCACGGCTACACCTTC
TRBJ2-3	.	TRBV9	TRBD2	CASSGEGTSGRPFTDTQYF	TGTGCCAGCAGTGGGGAGGGGACTAGCGGGAGGCCCTTCACAGATACGCAGTATTTT
TRBJ1-5	.	TRBV2	TRBD1	CASSETGARQPQHF	TGTGCCAGCAGTGAGACAGGGGCCCGACAGCCCCAGCATTTT
TRBJ1-2	.	TRBV6-2/TRBV6-3	.	CASSYSVRGNYGYTF	TGTGCCAGCAGTTACTCGGTCAGGGGCAACTATGGCTACACCTTC
TRBJ1-4	.	TRBV2	TRBD1	CASSDPPTGHNEKLFF	TGTGCCAGCAGTGACCCCCCGACAGGGCACAATGAAAAACTGTTTTTT
TRBJ2-5	once	TRBV12-3/TRBV12-4	.	CASSSMRETQYF	TGTGCCAGCAGCTCGATGAGGGAGACCCAGTACTTC
TRBJ2-1	.	TRBV5-4	.	CASSFDRPSYNEQFF	TGTGCCAGCAGCTTCGACAGGCCCTCCTACAATGAGCAGTTCTTC
TRBJ2-2	.	TRBV5-6	.	CASSLGAATGELFF	TGTGCCAGCAGCTTGGGGGCAGCCACCGGGGAGCTGTTTTTT
TRBJ1-4	.	TRBV5-1	.	CASSPGATNEKLFF	TGCGCCAGCAGCCCCGGGGCAACTAATGAAAAACTGTTTTTT
TRBJ2-1	.	TRBV18	.	CATNIGGLYNEQFF	TGTGCCACCAATATCGGGGGGCTTTACAATGAGCAGTTCTTC
TRBJ2-5	.	TRBV5-1	.	CASSLGGVQETQYF	TGCGCCAGCAGCTTGGGAGGGGTTCAAGAGACCCAGTACTTC
TRBJ2-7	.	TRBV5-1	.	CASSLFNSEGRGREQYF	TGCGCCAGCAGCTTGTTTAATAGTGAGGGAAGGGGACGCGAGCAGTACTTC
TRBJ1-5	.	TRBV7-2	.	CASSLEGPQHF	TGTGCCAGCAGCTTGGAAGGACCCCAGCATTTT
TRBJ2-1	.	TRBV9	.	CASSVDSRDIYNEQFF	TGTGCCAGCAGCGTAGACTCTCGGGACATCTACAATGAGCAGTTCTTC
TRBJ2-7	.	TRBV12-5	.	CASGSTRTSVRLAYEQYF	TGTGCTAGTGGTTCTACCCGAACCAGTGTGCGCTTGGCCTACGAGCAGTACTTC
TRBJ1-2	.	TRBV6-6	.	CASIFSGAYGYTF	TGTGCCAGCATTTTTTCAGGGGCCTATGGCTACACCTTC
TRBJ2-7	.	TRBV5-1	TRBD1	CASSLGTGSIEDYEQYF	TGCGCCAGCAGCTTAGGGACAGGGTCTATTGAAGACTACGAGCAGTACTTC
TRBJ2-1	few	TRBV11-2	TRBD2	CASSFPGTTYNEQFF	TGTGCCAGCAGCTTTCCCGGGACTACCTACAATGAGCAGTTCTTC
TRBJ2-4	few	TRBV5-6	.	CASSPDGFKNIQYF	TGTGCCAGCAGTCCAGACGGCTTCAAAAACATTCAGTACTTC
TRBJ2-3	once	TRBV7-2	TRBD2	CASSLISGLAGRTDTQYF	TGTGCCAGCAGCTTAATTTCGGGGCTAGCGGGGAGGACAGATACGCAGTATTTT
TRBJ1-4	.	TRBV5-1	TRBD1	CASSRDRDSEKLFF	TGCGCCAGCAGCAGGGACAGGGATAGTGAAAAACTGTTTTTT
TRBJ2-3	.	TRBV6-5	TRBD2	CASAIAGASTDTQYF	TGTGCCAGCGCTATAGCGGGGGCCAGCACAGATACGCAGTATTTT
TRBJ2-1	.	TRBV7-2	.	CASSLASGAYNEQFF	TGTGCCAGCAGCTTAGCTAGCGGCGCCTACAATGAGCAGTTCTTC
TRBJ1-5	.	TRBV19	.	CASMGLLYQPQHF	TGTGCCAGTATGGGACTGCTTTATCAGCCCCAGCATTTT
TRBJ1-1	.	TRBV10-3	.	CAISRAGVEAFF	TGTGCCATCAGCAGGGCTGGGGTTGAAGCTTTCTTT
TRBJ1-5	once	TRBV18	.	CASSPGPAGNQPQHF	TGTGCCAGCTCACCAGGGCCGGCGGGCAATCAGCCCCAGCATTTT
TRBJ1-2	.	TRBV14	TRBD1	CASSQNGDRDLYGYTF	TGTGCCAGCAGCCAGAACGGGGACAGGGACCTATATGGCTACACCTTC
TRBJ1-5	once	TRBV6-2/TRBV6-3	TRBD1	CASSLTGGSQPQHF	TGTGCCAGCAGCCTGACAGGGGGCAGTCAGCCCCAGCATTTT
TRBJ1-2	.	TRBV30	.	CAWSVPGQNYGYTF	TGTGCCTGGAGTGTACCGGGACAAAACTATGGCTACACCTTC